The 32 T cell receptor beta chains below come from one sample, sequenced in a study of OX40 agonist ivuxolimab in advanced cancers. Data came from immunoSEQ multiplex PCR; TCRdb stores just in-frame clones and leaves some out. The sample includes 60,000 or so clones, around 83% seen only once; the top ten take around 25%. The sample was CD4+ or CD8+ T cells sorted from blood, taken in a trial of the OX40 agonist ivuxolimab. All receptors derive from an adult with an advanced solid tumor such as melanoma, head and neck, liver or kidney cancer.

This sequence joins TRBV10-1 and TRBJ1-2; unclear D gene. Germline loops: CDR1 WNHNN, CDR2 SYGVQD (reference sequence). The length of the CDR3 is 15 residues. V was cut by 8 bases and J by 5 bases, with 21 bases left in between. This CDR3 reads CASSEDPDPSYGYTF. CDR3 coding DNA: TGCGCCAGCTCGGAGGATCCAGACCCTAGTTATGGCTACACCTTC.

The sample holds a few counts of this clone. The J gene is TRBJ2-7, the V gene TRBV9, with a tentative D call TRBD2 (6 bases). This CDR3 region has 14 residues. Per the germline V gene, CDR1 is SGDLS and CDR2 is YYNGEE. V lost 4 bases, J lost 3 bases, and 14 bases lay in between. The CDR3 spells CASSPRDFLYEQYF. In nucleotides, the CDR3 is TGTGCCAGCAGCCCTCGGGACTTCCTCTACGAGCAGTACTTC.

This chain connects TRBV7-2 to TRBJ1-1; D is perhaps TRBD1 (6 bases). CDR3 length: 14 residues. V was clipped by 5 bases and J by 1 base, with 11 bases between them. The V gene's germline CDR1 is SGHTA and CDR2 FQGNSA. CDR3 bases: TGTGCCAGCAGCCCCAGACAGGCGAACACTGAAGCTTTCTTT. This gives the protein CASSPRQANTEAFF.

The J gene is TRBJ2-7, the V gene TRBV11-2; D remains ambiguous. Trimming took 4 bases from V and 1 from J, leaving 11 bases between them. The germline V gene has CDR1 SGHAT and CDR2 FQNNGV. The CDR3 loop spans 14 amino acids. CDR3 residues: CASSSERQSYEQYF. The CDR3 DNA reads TGTGCCAGCAGCTCGGAGAGACAATCCTACGAGCAGTACTTC.

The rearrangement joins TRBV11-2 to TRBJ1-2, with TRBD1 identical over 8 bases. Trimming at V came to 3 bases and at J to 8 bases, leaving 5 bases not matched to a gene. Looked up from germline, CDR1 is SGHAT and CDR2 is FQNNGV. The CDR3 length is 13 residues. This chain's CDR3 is CASSLTGEGGYTF. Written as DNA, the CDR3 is TGTGCCAGCAGCTTGACAGGGGAGGGCGGCTACACCTTC.

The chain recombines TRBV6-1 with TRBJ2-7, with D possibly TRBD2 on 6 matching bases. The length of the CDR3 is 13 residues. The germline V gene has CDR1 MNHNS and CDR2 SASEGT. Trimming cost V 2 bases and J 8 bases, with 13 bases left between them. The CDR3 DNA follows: TGTGCCAGCAGTGAAAATTCCGCGGGACAGCAGTACTTC. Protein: CASSENSAGQQYF.

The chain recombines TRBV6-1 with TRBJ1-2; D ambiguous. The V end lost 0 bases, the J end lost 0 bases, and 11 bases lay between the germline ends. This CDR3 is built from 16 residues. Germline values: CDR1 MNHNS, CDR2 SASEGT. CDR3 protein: CASSEALASPNYGYTF. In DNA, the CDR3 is TGTGCCAGCAGTGAAGCGCTCGCGTCTCCTAACTATGGCTACACCTTC.

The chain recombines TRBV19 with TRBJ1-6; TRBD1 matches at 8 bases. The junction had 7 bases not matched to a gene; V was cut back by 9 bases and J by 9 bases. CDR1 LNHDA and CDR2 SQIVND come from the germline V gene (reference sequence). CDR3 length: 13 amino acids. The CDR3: CASQGALSSPLHF. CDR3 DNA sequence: TGTGCCAGCCAGGGGGCTCTAAGTTCACCCCTCCACTTT.

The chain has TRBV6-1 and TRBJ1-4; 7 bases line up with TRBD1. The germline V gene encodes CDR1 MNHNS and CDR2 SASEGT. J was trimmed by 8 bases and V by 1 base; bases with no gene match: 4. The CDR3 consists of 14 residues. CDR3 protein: CASSEGGDSEKLFF. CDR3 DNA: TGTGCCAGCAGTGAAGGAGGGGACAGCGAAAAACTGTTTTTT.

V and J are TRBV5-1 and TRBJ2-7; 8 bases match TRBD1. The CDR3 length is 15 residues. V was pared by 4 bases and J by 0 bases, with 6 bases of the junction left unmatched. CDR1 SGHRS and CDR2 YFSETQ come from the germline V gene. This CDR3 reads CASSAGQAISYEQYF. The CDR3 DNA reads TGCGCCAGCAGCGCGGGACAGGCGATCTCCTACGAGCAGTACTTC.

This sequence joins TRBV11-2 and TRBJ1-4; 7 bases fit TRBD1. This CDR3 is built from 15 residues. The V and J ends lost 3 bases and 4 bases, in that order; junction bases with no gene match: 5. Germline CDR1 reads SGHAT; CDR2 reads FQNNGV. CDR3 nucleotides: TGTGCCAGCAGCTTGGGACAGCCTTTTAATGAAAAACTGTTTTTT. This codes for CASSLGQPFNEKLFF.

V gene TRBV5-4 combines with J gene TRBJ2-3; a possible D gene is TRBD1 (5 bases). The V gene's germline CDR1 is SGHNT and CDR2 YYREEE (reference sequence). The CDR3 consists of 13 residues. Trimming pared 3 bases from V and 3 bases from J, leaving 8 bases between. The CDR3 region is CASSSQGTDTQYF. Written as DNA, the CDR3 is TGTGCCAGCAGCTCCCAGGGAACAGATACGCAGTATTTT.

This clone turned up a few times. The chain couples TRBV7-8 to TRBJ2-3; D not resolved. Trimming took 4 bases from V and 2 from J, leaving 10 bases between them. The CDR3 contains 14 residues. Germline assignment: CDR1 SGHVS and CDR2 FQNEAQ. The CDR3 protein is CASSSTLYTDTQYF. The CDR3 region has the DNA TGTGCCAGCAGCTCAACACTTTACACAGATACGCAGTATTTT.

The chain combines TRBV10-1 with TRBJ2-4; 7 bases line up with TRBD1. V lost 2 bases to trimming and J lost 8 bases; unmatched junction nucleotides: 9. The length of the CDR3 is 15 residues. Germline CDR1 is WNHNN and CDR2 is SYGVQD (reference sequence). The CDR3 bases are TGCGCCAGCAGTGAGGGACAGGCCGGGTTTTACATTCAGTACTTC. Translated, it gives CASSEGQAGFYIQYF.

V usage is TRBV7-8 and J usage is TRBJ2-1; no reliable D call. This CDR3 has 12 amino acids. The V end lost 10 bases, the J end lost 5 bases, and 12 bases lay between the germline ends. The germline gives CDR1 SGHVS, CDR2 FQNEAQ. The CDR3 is CATHPPNNEQFF. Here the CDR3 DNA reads TGTGCCACGCACCCGCCAAACAATGAGCAGTTCTTC.

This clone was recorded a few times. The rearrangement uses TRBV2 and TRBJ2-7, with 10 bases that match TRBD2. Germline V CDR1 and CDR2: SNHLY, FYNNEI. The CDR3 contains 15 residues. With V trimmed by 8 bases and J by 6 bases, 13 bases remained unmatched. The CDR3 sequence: CASLGAAGGPGEQYF. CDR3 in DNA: TGTGCCAGCTTGGGGGCAGCGGGGGGGCCGGGCGAGCAGTACTTC.

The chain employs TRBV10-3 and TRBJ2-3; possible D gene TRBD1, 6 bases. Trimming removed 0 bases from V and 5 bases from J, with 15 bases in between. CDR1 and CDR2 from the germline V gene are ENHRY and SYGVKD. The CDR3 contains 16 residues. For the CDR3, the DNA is TGTGCCATCAGTGAGTCGAGACCAGGGGCTGGAGATACGCAGTATTTT. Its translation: CAISESRPGAGDTQYF.

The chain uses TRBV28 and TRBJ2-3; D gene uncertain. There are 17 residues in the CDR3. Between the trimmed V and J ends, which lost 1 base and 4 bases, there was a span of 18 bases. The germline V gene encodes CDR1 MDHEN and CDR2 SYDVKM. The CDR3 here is CASSLSTPFPEADTQYF. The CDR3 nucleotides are TGTGCCAGCAGTTTATCGACCCCCTTCCCCGAGGCAGATACGCAGTATTTT. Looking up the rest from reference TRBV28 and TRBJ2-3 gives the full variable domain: DVKVTQSSRYLVKRTGEKVFLECVQDMDHENMFWYRQDPGLGLRLIYFSYDVKMKEKGDIPEGYSVSREKKERFSLILESASTNQTSMYLCASSLSTPFPEADTQYFGPGTRLTVL.

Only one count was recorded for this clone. The CDR3 nucleotides are TGTGCCAGCAGCACCCAGAATAGCAATCAGCCCCAGCATTTT. It specifies CASSTQNSNQPQHF. The V gene is TRBV7-2, the J gene TRBJ1-5; no firm D call. CDR1 is SGHTA, CDR2 FQGNSA, per germline. The CDR3 totals 14 residues. Between the trimmed V and J ends, which lost 5 bases and 0 bases, there was a span of 8 bases.

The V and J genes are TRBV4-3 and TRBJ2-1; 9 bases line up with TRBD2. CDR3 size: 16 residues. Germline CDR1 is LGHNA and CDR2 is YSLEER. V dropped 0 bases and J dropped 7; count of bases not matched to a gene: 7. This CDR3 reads CASSQDWLAGSNEQFF. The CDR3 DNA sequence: TGCGCCAGCAGCCAAGATTGGCTAGCGGGGAGTAATGAGCAGTTCTTC.

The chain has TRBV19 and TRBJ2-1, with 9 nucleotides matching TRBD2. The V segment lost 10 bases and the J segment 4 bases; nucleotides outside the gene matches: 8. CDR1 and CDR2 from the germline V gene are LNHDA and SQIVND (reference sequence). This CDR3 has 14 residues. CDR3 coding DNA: TGTGCCACCGCGACTAGCGGAGCTTACAATGAGCAGTTCTTC. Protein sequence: CATATSGAYNEQFF.

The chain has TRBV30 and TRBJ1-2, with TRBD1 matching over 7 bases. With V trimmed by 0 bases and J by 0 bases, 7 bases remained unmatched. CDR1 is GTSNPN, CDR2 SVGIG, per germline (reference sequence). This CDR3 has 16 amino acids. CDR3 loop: CAWSVTLTGTNYGYTF. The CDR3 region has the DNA TGTGCCTGGAGTGTAACCCTGACAGGGACTAACTATGGCTACACCTTC.

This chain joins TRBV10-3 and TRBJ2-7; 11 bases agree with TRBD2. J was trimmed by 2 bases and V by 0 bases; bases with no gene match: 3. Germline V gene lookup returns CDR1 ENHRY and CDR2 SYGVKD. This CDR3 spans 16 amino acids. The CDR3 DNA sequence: TGTGCCATCAGTGAGTCAGGGACTAGCGGAACCTACGAGCAGTACTTC. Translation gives CAISESGTSGTYEQYF.

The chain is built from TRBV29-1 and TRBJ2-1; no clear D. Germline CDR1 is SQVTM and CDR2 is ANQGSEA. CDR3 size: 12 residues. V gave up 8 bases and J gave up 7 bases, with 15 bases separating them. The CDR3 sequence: CSTTHQANEQFF. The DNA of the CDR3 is TGCAGCACAACCCATCAGGCGAATGAGCAGTTCTTC.

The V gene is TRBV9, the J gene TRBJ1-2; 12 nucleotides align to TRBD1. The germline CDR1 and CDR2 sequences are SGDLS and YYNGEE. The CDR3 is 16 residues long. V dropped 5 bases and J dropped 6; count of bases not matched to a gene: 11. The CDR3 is CASRDAGTGGANGYTF. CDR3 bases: TGTGCCAGCAGAGACGCCGGGACAGGGGGCGCGAATGGCTACACCTTC.

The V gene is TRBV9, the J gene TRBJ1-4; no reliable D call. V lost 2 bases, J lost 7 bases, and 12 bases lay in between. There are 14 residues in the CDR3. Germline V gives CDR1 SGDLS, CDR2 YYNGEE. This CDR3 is CASSVSPSGEKLFF. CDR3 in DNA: TGTGCCAGCAGCGTCTCCCCTTCGGGTGAAAAACTGTTTTTT.

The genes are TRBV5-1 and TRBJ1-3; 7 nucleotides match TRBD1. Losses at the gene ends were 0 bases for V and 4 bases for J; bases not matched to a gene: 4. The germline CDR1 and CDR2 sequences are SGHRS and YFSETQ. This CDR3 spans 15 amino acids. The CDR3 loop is CASSLGGGYGNTIYF. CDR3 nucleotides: TGCGCCAGCAGCTTGGGAGGGGGCTACGGAAACACCATATATTTT.

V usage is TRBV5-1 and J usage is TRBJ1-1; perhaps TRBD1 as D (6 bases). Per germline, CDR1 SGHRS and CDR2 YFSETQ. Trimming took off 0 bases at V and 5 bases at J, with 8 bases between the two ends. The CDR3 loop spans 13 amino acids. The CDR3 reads CASSLAGETEAFF. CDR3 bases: TGCGCCAGCAGCTTGGCAGGGGAGACTGAAGCTTTCTTT.

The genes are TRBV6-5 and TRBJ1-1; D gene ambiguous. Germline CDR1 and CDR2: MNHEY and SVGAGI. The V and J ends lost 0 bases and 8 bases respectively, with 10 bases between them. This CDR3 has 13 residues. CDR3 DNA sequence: TGTGCCAGCAGTTACTCGACGGAGACCGAAGCTTTCTTT. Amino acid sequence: CASSYSTETEAFF.

DNA for the CDR3: TGTGCCAGCAGCTTGGTCGGCCCGAACACTGAAGCTTTCTTT. It translates to CASSLVGPNTEAFF. The genes are TRBV5-4 and TRBJ1-1; D gene unclear. CDR3 length equals 14 residues. Germline CDR1 and CDR2: SGHNT and YYREEE (reference sequence). V lost 0 bases and J 1 base, leaving 7 bases between the germline ends.

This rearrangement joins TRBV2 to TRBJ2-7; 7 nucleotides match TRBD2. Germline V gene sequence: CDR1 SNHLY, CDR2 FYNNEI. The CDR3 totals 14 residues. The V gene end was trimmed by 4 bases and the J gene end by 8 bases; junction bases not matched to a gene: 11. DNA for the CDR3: TGTGCCAGCAGTGCTTGGGCGGGGGTCGATAAGCAGTACTTC. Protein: CASSAWAGVDKQYF. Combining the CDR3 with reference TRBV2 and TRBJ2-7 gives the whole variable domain EPEVTQTPSHQVTQMGQEVILRCVPISNHLYFYWYRQILGQKVEFLVSFYNNEISEKSEIFDDQFSVERPDGSNFTLKIRSTKLEDSAMYFCASSAWAGVDKQYFGPGTRLTVT.

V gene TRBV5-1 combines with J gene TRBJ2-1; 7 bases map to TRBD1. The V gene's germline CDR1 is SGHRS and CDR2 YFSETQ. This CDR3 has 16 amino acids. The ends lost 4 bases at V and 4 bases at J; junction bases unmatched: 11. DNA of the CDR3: TGCGCCAGCAGCACTTCCGGGACAGCTAATTACAATGAGCAGTTCTTC. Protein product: CASSTSGTANYNEQFF.